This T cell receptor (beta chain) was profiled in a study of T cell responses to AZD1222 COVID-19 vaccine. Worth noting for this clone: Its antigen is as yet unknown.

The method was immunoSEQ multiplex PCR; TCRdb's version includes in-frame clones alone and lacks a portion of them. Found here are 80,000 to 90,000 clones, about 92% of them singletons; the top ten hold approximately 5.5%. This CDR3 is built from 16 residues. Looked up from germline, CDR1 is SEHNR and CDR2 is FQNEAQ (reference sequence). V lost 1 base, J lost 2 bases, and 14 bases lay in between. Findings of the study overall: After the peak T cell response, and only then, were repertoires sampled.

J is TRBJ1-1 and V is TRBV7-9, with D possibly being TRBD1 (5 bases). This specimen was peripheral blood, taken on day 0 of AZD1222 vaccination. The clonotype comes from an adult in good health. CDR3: CASSLGGAPSNTEAFF. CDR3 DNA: TGTGCCAGCAGCTTAGGTGGGGCACCATCCAACACTGAAGCTTTCTTT.